A single sample is the source of the 14 T cell receptor beta chains below, sequenced in a study of early T cells in non-severe SARS-CoV-2 infection. MiXCR was run by TCRdb on the 5' RACE reads, yielding one entry per CDR3 protein. This sample yields tens of thousands of distinct CDR3 sequences, of which about 6.2% are seen a single time; roughly 6.9% belongs to the top ten. The sequenced sample was whole blood, obtained at baseline. The receptors were gathered from an adult who was a healthcare worker with PCR-confirmed SARS-CoV-2 infection or an uninfected control (not recorded which).

This clonotype was seen repeatedly, ten times or more. The CDR3: CASSYAVRGNNEQFF. CDR3 nucleotide sequence: TGTGCCAGCAGTTACGCCGTCAGGGGGAATAATGAGCAGTTCTTC. The genes are TRBV6-5 and TRBJ2-1; TRBD1 agrees at 7 bases. Germline trimming cut 2 bases from V and 7 bases from J; bases unmatched to any gene: 8. Looked up from germline, CDR1 is MNHEY and CDR2 is SVGAGI. The CDR3 totals 15 residues.

This clonotype was recorded a few times. The rearrangement joins TRBV27 to TRBJ2-1; 10 nucleotides match TRBD2. This CDR3 comprises 15 residues. Germline lookup yields CDR1 MNHEY and CDR2 SMNVEV (reference sequence). V was clipped by 4 bases and J by 8 bases; unmatched bases: 8. In DNA, the CDR3 is TGTGCCAGCAGTTCTTCTAGCGGGAGTCTTTATGAGCAGTTCTTC. It yields the protein CASSSSSGSLYEQFF.

A few counts support this clonotype. This sequence joins TRBV14 and TRBJ1-6; 7 bases map to TRBD1. From germline, CDR1 is SGHDN and CDR2 FVKESK. Losses at the gene ends were 0 bases for V and 9 bases for J; bases not matched to a gene: 2. This CDR3 contains 14 residues. CDR3 DNA: TGTGCCAGCAGCCAAGAGGCAGGGGGTTCACCCCTCCACTTT. It translates to CASSQEAGGSPLHF.

This clonotype has at least ten counts. V and J are TRBV28 and TRBJ2-2; 9 bases align to TRBD2. The CDR3 length is 16 residues. Germline CDR1 is MDHEN and CDR2 is SYDVKM. The ends lost 0 bases at V and 1 base at J; junction bases unmatched: 0. The CDR3 loop is CASSLWTSGNTGELFF. DNA of the CDR3: TGTGCCAGCAGTTTATGGACTAGCGGGAACACCGGGGAGCTGTTTTTT.

The rearrangement links TRBV4-3 to TRBJ2-1, with TRBD2 identical over 11 bases. V lost 0 bases and J lost 7; bases outside the gene matches: 5. This CDR3 comprises 16 residues. CDR1 and CDR2 (germline): LGHNA, YSLEER. The CDR3 region is CASSQETSGSINEQFF. In DNA, the CDR3 is TGCGCCAGCAGCCAAGAAACTAGCGGGAGTATAAATGAGCAGTTCTTC.

The chain uses TRBV19 and TRBJ2-1; 11 nucleotides align to TRBD2. From germline, CDR1 is LNHDA and CDR2 SQIVND (reference sequence). The CDR3 is 19 amino acids. J gave up 4 bases and V 6 bases, and 17 bases lay outside the gene matches. CDR3 loop: CASSHDRAGTSGVYNEQFF. The DNA for the CDR3 is TGTGCCAGTAGCCACGACAGGGCCGGGACTAGCGGAGTTTACAATGAGCAGTTCTTC.

This clonotype appeared a few times. V is TRBV28 and J is TRBJ1-2; D remains unclear. The V end lost 8 bases, the J end lost 1 base, and 5 bases lay between the germline ends. Germline assignment: CDR1 MDHEN and CDR2 SYDVKM. The CDR3 sequence is 11 residues long. The CDR3 DNA reads as TGTGCCAGCTTGAATAACTATGGCTACACCTTC. This sequence encodes CASLNNYGYTF.

This clonotype was detected many times. The V call is TRBV20-1, the J call TRBJ2-1; a possible D gene is TRBD2 (5 bases). The CDR3 has 14 residues. CDR1 is DFQATT, CDR2 SNEGSKA, per germline (reference sequence). V was shortened by 6 bases and J by 0 bases, with 12 bases between the two germline ends. The CDR3 loop is CSARTGASYNEQFF. CDR3 nucleotides: TGCAGTGCCAGGACTGGAGCCTCCTACAATGAGCAGTTCTTC.

The chain uses TRBV7-2 and TRBJ2-5; 14 bases agree with TRBD2. Germline lookup yields CDR1 SGHTA and CDR2 FQGNSA. The CDR3 has 16 amino acids. The J segment lost 2 bases and the V segment lost 5 bases, leaving 4 bases of the junction unmatched. CDR3 in amino acids: CASSIGLAGGQETQYF. The CDR3 nucleotides are TGTGCCAGCAGCATTGGACTAGCGGGAGGACAAGAGACCCAGTACTTC.

This clonotype was detected ten times or more. The chain employs TRBV7-9 and TRBJ2-7; D gene uncertain. This CDR3 has 14 residues. Germline V gives CDR1 SEHNR, CDR2 FQNEAQ (reference sequence). Trimming removed 1 base at V and 3 bases at J, with 10 bases between. The CDR3 protein is CASSLDVGNYEQYF. The CDR3, as DNA: TGTGCCAGCAGCTTAGACGTGGGCAACTACGAGCAGTACTTC.

This clonotype was seen ten or more times. The genes are TRBV5-6 and TRBJ2-1; TRBD2 might be the D (6 bases). The germline V gene has CDR1 SGHDT and CDR2 YYEEEE. The CDR3 totals 16 residues. V was cut by 2 bases and J by 4 bases, with 16 bases left in between. CDR3 bases: TGTGCCAGCAGCTTCCGCGGGGTAGCGCTTTACAATGAGCAGTTCTTC. This encodes CASSFRGVALYNEQFF.

This clonotype was recorded a few times. The chain recombines TRBV7-2 with TRBJ2-1; D possibly corresponds to TRBD2 (6 bases). V was pared by 6 bases and J by 7 bases, with 10 bases between. The CDR3 extends over 12 amino acids. Looked up from germline, CDR1 is SGHTA and CDR2 is FQGNSA. CDR3 residues: CASRHGGNEQFF. CDR3 nucleotides: TGTGCCAGCAGGCATGGGGGGAATGAGCAGTTCTTC.

At least ten counts were recorded for this clonotype. This chain uses TRBV19 with TRBJ2-1; 16 bases are shared with TRBD2. The CDR3 runs 20 residues. V was clipped by 0 bases and J by 6 bases; unmatched bases: 11. The germline V gene has CDR1 LNHDA and CDR2 SQIVND (reference sequence). DNA of the CDR3: TGTGCCAGTAGTATAGATACCGGGACTAGCGGGAGGGCCGGCACCAATGAGCAGTTCTTC. Amino acids: CASSIDTGTSGRAGTNEQFF.

At least ten counts were recorded for this clonotype. The V and J genes are TRBV14 and TRBJ2-1, with 10 bases that match TRBD1. The CDR3 is 15 amino acids. V shed 5 bases, J shed 7 bases, and the junction held 8 bases outside the gene matches. Per the germline V gene, CDR1 is SGHDN and CDR2 is FVKESK. CDR3 nucleotides: TGTGCCAGCAGCAAGAGGGGACAGGGGTCTAATGAGCAGTTCTTC. Amino acids: CASSKRGQGSNEQFF. Full variable domain (missing parts from reference TRBV14 and TRBJ2-1): EAGVTQFPSHSVIEKGQTVTLRCDPISGHDNLYWYRRVMGKEIKFLLHFVKESKQDESGMPNNRFLAERTGGTYSTLKVQPAELEDSGVYFCASSKRGQGSNEQFFGPGTRLTVL.